The sequence of this T cell receptor (beta chain) was determined in a study of response to subunit inactivated influenza vaccine. Overall study findings and caveats: It was suggested by the authors that few new T cells are recruited by each seasonal influenza vaccination.

TCRdb re-called the RT-PCR reads with MiXCR, one entry per CDR3 protein. The table has under 750,000 distinct CDR3 sequences, over 9.5% seen once; the top ten hold 10%. In this sample, this clonotype turned up a few times. Its specificity is not known. The ends were cut back, 1 base at V and 10 bases at J, with 17 bases in the middle. Per the germline V gene, CDR1 is SEHNR and CDR2 is FQNEAQ (reference sequence). This CDR3 region has 15 residues. The TCR was taken from a man aged 45-65 years who received an inactivated influenza vaccine. The chain joins TRBV7-9 to TRBJ2-1, with a possible D match to TRBD2 (6 bases). The sample in question was PBMCs from blood, obtained on the day of vaccination. The CDR3 spells CASSLDGSSRPEQFF. The CDR3 region has the DNA TGTGCCAGCAGCTTAGACGGGAGCTCCCGGCCGGAGCAGTTCTTC.